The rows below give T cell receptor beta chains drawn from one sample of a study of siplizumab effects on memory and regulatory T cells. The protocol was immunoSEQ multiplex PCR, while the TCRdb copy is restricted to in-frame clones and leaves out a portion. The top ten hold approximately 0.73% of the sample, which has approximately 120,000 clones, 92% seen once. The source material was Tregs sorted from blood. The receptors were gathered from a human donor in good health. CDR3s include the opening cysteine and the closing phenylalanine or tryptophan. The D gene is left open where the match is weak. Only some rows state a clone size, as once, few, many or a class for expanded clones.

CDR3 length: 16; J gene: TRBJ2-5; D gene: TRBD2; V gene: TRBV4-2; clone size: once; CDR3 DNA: TGTGCCAGCAGCTCCGGGACTAGCGGGGGGGAAGAGACCCAGTACTTC; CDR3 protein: CASSSGTSGGEETQYF
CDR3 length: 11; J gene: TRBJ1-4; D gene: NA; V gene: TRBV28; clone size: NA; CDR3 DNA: TGTGCCAGCAGTTTTAGAGAAAAACTGTTTTTT; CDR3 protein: CASSFREKLFF
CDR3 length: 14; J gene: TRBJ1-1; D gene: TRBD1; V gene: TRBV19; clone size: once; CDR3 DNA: TGTGCCAGTAGCCCTATTGACAGGGGTGCTGAAGCTTTCTTT; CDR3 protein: CASSPIDRGAEAFF
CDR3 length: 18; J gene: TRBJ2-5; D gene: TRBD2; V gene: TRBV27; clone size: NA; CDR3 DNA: TGTGCCACCAGACGGGGCCTAGCGGGAATGGTTAGCTGGGAGACCCAGTACTTC; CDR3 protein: CATRRGLAGMVSWETQYF
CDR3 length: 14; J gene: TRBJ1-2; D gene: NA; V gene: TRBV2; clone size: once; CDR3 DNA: TGTGCCAGCAGTGAAGGGACGGCGAGTGGTGGCTACACCTTC; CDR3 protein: CASSEGTASGGYTF
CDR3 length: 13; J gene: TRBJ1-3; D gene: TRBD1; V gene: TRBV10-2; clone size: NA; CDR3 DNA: TGCGCCAGCAGGACAGGGGTTGGAAACACCATATATTTT; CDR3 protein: CASRTGVGNTIYF
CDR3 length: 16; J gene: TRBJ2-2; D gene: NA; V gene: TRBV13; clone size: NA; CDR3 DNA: TGTGCCAGCAGCCCCGGGGAACATGCGAACACCGGGGAGCTGTTTTTT; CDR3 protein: CASSPGEHANTGELFF
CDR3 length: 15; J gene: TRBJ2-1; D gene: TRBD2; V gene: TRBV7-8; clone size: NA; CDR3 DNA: TGTGCCAGCAGCTTAGCTTGGACTAGCAACAATGAGCAGTTCTTC; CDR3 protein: CASSLAWTSNNEQFF
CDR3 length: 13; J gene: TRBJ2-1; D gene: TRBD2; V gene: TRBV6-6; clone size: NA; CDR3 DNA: TGTGCCAGCAGTTACTCGGGAGGGGTTGAGCAGTTCTTC; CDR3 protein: CASSYSGGVEQFF
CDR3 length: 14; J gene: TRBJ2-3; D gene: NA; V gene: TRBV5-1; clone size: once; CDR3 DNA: TGCGCCAGCAGCTTGGAGGGTCTGTCGGCCACGCAGTATTTT; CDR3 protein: CASSLEGLSATQYF
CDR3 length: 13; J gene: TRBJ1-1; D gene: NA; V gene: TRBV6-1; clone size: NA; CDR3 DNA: TGTGCCAGCAGCAGAGACAGGTACACTGAAGCTTTCTTT; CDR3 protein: CASSRDRYTEAFF
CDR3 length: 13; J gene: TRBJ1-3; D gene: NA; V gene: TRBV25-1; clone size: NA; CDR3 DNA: TGTGCCTCGGCTCTAGTCTCTGGAAACACCATATATTTT; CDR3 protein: CASALVSGNTIYF
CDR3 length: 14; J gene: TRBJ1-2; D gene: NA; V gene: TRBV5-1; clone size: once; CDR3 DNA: TGCGCCAGCAGCTTTGACGCCCAGGTCTCTGGCTACACCTTC; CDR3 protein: CASSFDAQVSGYTF
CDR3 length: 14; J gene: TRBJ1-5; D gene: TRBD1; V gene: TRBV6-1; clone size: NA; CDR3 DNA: TGTGCCAGCAGAGGTCAGGGGGCTAATCAGCCCCAGCATTTT; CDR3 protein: CASRGQGANQPQHF
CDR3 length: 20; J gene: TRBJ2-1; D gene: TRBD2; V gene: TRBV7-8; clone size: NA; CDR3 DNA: TGTGCCAGCACCCCATCCGGGCTAGCGGGGCCCTATAGCTCCTACAATGAGCAGTTCTTC; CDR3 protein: CASTPSGLAGPYSSYNEQFF
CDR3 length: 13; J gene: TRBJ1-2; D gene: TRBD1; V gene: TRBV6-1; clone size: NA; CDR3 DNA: TGTGCCTCAACAACAGGGGTGAACTATGGCTACACCTTC; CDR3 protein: CASTTGVNYGYTF
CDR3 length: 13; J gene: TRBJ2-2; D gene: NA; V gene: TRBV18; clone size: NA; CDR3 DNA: TGTGCCAGCCCCAAGGAGGACACCGGGGAGCTGTTTTTT; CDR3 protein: CASPKEDTGELFF
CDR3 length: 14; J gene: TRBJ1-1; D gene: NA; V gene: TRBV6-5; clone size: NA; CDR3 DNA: TGTGCCAGCAGTTACTCGGTGGGTGGAACTGAAGCTTTCTTT; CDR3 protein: CASSYSVGGTEAFF
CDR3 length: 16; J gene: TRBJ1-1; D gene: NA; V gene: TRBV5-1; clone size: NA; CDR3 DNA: TGCGCCAGCAGCCTGACTTACTCCGGTTTGGGGACTGAAGCTTTCTTT; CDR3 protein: CASSLTYSGLGTEAFF
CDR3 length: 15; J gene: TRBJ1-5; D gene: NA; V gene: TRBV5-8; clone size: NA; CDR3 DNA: TGTGCCAGCAGCTTGGGGGGGAGGAGCAATCAGCCCCAGCATTTT; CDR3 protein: CASSLGGRSNQPQHF
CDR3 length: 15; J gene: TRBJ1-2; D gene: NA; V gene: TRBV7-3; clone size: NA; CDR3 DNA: TGTGCCAGCAGCTTACGGCCAGGGCCAAACTATGGCTACACCTTC; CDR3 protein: CASSLRPGPNYGYTF
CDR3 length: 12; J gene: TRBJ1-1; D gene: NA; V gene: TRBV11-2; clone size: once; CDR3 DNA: TGTGCCACCAGCGGAGGGGGCACTGAAGCTTTCTTT; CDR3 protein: CATSGGGTEAFF
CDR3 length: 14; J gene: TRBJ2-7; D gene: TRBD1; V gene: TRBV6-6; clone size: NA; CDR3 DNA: TGTGCCAGCAGCCAAGGACAGGGGGCCTACGAGCAGTACTTC; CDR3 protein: CASSQGQGAYEQYF
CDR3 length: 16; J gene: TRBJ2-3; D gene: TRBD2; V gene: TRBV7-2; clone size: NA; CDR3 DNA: TGTGCCAGCAGCGATAGCGGGAGGAGGAGCACAGATACGCAGTATTTT; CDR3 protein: CASSDSGRRSTDTQYF
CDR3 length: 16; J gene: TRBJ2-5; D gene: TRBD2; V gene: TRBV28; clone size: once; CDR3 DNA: TGTGCCAGCAGTTTATTCCGGCGGGGGGCCGGGGAGACCCAGTACTTC; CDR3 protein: CASSLFRRGAGETQYF
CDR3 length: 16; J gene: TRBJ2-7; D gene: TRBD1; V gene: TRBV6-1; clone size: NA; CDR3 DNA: TGTGCCAGCAGTGAATGGGGGATGACAGGGGTCTACGAGCAGTACTTC; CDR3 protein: CASSEWGMTGVYEQYF
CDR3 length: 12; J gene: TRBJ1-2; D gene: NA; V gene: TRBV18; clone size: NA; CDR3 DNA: TGTGCCAGCTCACCACAAACGGGAGGCTACACCTTC; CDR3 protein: CASSPQTGGYTF
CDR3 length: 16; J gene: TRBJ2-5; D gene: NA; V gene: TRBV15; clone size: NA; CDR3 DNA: TGTGCCACCAGCAGAGACGGGCGGAAGCACCAAGAGACCCAGTACTTC; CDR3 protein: CATSRDGRKHQETQYF
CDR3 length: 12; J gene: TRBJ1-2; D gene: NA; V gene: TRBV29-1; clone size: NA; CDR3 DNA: TGCAGCGTTCTTACGCAGGGGATCGGCTACACCTTC; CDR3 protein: CSVLTQGIGYTF
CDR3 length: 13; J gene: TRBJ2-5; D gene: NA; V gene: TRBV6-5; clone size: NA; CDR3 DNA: TGTGCCAGCAGCGACCCTCCCCGGCAGACCCAGTACTTC; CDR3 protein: CASSDPPRQTQYF
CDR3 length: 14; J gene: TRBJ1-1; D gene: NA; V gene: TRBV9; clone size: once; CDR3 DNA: TGTGCCAGCAGCCCCCAAGTCTTCGGGGCTGAAGCTTTCTTT; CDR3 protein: CASSPQVFGAEAFF
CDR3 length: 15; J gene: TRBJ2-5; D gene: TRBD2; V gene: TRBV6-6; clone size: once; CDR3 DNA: TGTGCCAGCAGTTTCCAAACTAGCGGCGAAGAGACCCAGTACTTC; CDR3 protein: CASSFQTSGEETQYF
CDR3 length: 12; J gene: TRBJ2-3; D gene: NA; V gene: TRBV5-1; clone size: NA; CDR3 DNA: TGCGCCAGCAGCTGGGACACAGATACGCAGTATTTT; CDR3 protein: CASSWDTDTQYF
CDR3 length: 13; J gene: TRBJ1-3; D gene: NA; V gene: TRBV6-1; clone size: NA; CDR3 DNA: TGTGCCAGCACGATTACAGGGCTGGTCACCATATATTTT; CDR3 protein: CASTITGLVTIYF
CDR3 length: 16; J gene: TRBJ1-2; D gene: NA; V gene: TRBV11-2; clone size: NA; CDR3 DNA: TGTGCCAGCAGCGTCTTGGGGGTCGAAACCCTCTATGGCTACACCTTC; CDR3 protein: CASSVLGVETLYGYTF
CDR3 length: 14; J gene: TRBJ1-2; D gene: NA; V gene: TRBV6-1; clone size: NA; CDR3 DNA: TGTGCCAGCATAGAGGAGGCGAACTTTTTTAGCTACACCTTC; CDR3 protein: CASIEEANFFSYTF
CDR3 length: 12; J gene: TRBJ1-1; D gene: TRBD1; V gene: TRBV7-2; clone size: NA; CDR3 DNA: TGTGCCAGCAGCTTATCCCGACAGGGTGCTTTCTTT; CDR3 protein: CASSLSRQGAFF
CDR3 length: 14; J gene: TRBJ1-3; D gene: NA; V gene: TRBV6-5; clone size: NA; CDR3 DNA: TGTGCCAGCAGTCCACTTGGGGGTGGAAACACCATATATTTT; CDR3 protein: CASSPLGGGNTIYF
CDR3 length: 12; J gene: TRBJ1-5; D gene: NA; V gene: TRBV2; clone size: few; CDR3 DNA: TGTGCCAGCAGCGACCACAATCAGCCCCAGCATTTT; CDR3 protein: CASSDHNQPQHF
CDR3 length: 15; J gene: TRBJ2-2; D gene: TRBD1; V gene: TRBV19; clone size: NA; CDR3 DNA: TGTGCCAGCTACCTGACAGGGGGGTACACCGGGGAGCTGTTTTTT; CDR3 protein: CASYLTGGYTGELFF
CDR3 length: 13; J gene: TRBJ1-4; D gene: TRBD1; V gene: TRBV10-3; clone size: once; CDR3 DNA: TGTGCCATCAGACAGGGGGCGGGTGAAAAACTGTTTTTT; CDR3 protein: CAIRQGAGEKLFF
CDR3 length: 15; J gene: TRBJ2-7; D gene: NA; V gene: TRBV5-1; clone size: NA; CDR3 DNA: TGCGCCAGCAGCTTGGCCACAGTTCCTAATGACGAGCAGTACTTC; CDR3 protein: CASSLATVPNDEQYF
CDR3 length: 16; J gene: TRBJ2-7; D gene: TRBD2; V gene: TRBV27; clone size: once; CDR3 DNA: TGTGCCAGCAGTTTACGTCTAGCGGGAGGGCCCTACGAGCAGTACTTC; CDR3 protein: CASSLRLAGGPYEQYF
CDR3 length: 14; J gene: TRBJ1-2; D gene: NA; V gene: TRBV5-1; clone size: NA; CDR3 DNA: TGCGCCAGCAGCGGGGGGGCGGGTACCTATGGCTACACCTTC; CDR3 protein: CASSGGAGTYGYTF
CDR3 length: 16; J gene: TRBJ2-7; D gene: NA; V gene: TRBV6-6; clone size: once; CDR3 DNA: TGTGCCAGCAGTTTCCGAGGGACTAGAGGGGGCGACGAGCAGTACTTC; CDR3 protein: CASSFRGTRGGDEQYF
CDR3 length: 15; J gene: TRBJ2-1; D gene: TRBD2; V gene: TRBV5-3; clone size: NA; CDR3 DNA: TGTGCCAGAAGCTCCTCTAGCGGGAGATTTGGTGAGCAGTTCTTC; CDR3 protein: CARSSSSGRFGEQFF
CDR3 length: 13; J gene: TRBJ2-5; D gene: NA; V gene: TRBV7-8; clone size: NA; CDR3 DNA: TGTGCCAGCAGCTTAGAGTACCAAGAGACCCAGTACTTC; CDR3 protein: CASSLEYQETQYF
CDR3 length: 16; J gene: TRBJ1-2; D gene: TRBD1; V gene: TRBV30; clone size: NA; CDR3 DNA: TGTGCCTGCCCCCCACAGACAGGGGGCACTAACTATGGCTACACCTTC; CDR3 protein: CACPPQTGGTNYGYTF
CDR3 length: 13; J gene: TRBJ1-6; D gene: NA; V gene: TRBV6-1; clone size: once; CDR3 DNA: TGTGCCAGCAGACCCCCCTATAATTCACCCCTCCACTTT; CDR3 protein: CASRPPYNSPLHF
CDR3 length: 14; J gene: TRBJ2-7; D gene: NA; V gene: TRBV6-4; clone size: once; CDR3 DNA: TGTGCCAGCACCCCCGACCTGTACCCCTACGAGCAGTACTTC; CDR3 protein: CASTPDLYPYEQYF
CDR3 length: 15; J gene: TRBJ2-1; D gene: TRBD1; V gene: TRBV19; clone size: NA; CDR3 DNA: TGTGCCAGTAGCTTGACAGGGGACTCCTACAATGAGCAGTTCTTC; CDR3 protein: CASSLTGDSYNEQFF
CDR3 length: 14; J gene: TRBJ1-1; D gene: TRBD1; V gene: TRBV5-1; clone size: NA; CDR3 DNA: TGCGCCAGCAGCGGGGGACAGGTCGGCACTGAAGCTTTCTTT; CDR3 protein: CASSGGQVGTEAFF
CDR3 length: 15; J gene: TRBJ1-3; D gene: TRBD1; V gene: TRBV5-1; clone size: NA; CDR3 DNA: TGCGCCAGCAGCTCCCCGGGACAGGGGGGAAACACCATATATTTT; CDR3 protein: CASSSPGQGGNTIYF
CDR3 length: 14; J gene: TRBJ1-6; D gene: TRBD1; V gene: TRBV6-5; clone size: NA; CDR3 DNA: TGTGCCAGCAGTTTTAACAGGGGGGATTCACCCCTCCACTTT; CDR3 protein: CASSFNRGDSPLHF
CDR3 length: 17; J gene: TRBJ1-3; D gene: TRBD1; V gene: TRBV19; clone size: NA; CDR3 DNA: TGTGCCAGTAGGCGACCGGGACAGGCGAGCTCTGGAAACACCATATATTTT; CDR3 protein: CASRRPGQASSGNTIYF
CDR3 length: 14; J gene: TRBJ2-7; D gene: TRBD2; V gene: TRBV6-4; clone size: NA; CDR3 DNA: TGTGCCAGCAGTACTAGCGGGGGGGCCTACGAGCAGTACTTC; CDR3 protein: CASSTSGGAYEQYF
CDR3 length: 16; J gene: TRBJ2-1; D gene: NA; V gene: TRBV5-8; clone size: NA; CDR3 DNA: TGTGCCAGCAGCTTGGATCGGGGGTTCTCTATCAATGAGCAGTTCTTC; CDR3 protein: CASSLDRGFSINEQFF
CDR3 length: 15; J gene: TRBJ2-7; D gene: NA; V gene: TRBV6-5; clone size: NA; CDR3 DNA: TGTGCCAGCAGTCCGCGGACGGGGACCTCCTACGAGCAGTACTTC; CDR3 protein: CASSPRTGTSYEQYF
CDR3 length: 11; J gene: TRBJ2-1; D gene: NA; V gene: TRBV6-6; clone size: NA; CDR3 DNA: TGTGCCAGCAGTTACTCTGGTGAGCAGTTCTTC; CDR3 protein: CASSYSGEQFF
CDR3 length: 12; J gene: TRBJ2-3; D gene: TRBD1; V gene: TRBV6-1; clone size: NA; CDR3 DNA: TGTGCCAGCGGGACAGGGTCTGATACGCAGTATTTT; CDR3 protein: CASGTGSDTQYF